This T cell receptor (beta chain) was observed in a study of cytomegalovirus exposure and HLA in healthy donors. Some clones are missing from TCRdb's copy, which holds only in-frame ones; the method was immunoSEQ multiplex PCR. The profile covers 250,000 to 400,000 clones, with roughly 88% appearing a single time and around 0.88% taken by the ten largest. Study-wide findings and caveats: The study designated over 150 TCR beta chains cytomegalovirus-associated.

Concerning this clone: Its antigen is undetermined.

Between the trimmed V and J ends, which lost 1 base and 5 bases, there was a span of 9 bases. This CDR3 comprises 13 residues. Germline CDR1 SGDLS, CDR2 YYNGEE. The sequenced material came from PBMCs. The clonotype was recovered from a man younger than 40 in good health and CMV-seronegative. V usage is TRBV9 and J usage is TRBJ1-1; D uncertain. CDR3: CASSVSQLTEAFF. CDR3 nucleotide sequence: TGTGCCAGCAGCGTATCACAGTTGACTGAAGCTTTCTTT.